This is a list of T cell receptor beta chains from one sample in a study of shared clonotypes between healthy human individuals. TCRdb's table, derived via immunoSEQ multiplex PCR, lists solely in-frame clones and lacks some. The sample includes 2 million to 2.5 million clones, 80% to 95% of them seen just once. The material sequenced was naive CD4+ T cells from PBMCs. The receptors derive from a man between 18 and 29 years old in good health. Some clones in this sample may be carry-over from other donors' samples. Each CDR3 is given with its conserved first and last residue. The D gene is left open where the match is weak. A row's size may be missing; if present it is once, few, many or a size class.

>.|TRBV5-1|.|TRBJ1-1
TGCGCCAGTGCCCCCCGGACAGCGTTTCAGAACACTGAAGCTTTCTTT
CASAPRTAFQNTEAFF
>.|TRBV30|.|TRBJ2-7
TGTGCCTGGAGTGCAGGGACCTACGAGCAGTACTTC
CAWSAGTYEQYF
>.|TRBV7-2|.|TRBJ1-5
TGTGCCAGCAGCCCCCAGGGGCCTAATCAGCCCCAGCATTTT
CASSPQGPNQPQHF
>.|TRBV5-8|.|TRBJ2-5
TGTGCCAGCAGCTTCAGGGGTGAAGAGACCCAGTACTTC
CASSFRGEETQYF
>.|TRBV6-1|TRBD1|TRBJ1-2
TGTGCCAGCAGTGCTGGGACAGCAACTTTCTATGGCTACACCTTC
CASSAGTATFYGYTF
>.|TRBV7-2|.|TRBJ1-2
TGTGCCAGCAGCTTAGGTGCAGGGCCCTTTGGCTACACCTTC
CASSLGAGPFGYTF
>.|TRBV9|.|TRBJ2-7
TGTGCCAGCACATATAGGGCGGAAGCCCTCTCTTCCGAGCAGTACTTC
CASTYRAEALSSEQYF
>once|TRBV7-6|.|TRBJ1-2
TGTGCCAGCAGCTTAGGGGGGGTAGTCTCCCGATACACCTTC
CASSLGGVVSRYTF
>.|TRBV10-3|TRBD1|TRBJ2-1
TGTGCCATCAGTGAGTCGAAATTGACAGGGACACCCTACAATGAGCAGTTCTTC
CAISESKLTGTPYNEQFF
>.|TRBV2|TRBD2|TRBJ2-3
TGTGCCAGCAGTGAAGGACTAGCGGGACGCACAGATACGCAGTATTTT
CASSEGLAGRTDTQYF
>.|TRBV2|TRBD1|TRBJ1-1
TGTGCCAGCAAAACAAACAGGGGCGACACTGAAGCTTTCTTT
CASKTNRGDTEAFF
>.|TRBV7-2|TRBD1|TRBJ2-7
TGTGCCAGCAGCTCAAGGACAGGCGGCTACGAGCAGTACTTC
CASSSRTGGYEQYF
>.|TRBV18|.|TRBJ2-7
TGTGCCAGCTCACTAAGCTACGAGCAGTACTTC
CASSLSYEQYF
>once|TRBV7-6|.|TRBJ2-1
TGTGCCAGCAGCTTATCGGGTCGGGCGGGACGCTACAATGAGCAGTTCTTC
CASSLSGRAGRYNEQFF
>.|TRBV5-5|.|TRBJ1-2
TGTGCCAGCAGCTTGATGCCAGAGAACTATGGCTACACCTTC
CASSLMPENYGYTF
>few|TRBV6-1|.|TRBJ1-1
TGTGCCAGCAGTGAAGCGGCGGGCAGTGAAGCTTTCTTT
CASSEAAGSEAFF
>.|TRBV5-4|.|TRBJ1-2
TGTGCCGTACACAGGGAGAACTATGGCTACACCTTC
CAVHRENYGYTF
>.|TRBV11-2|TRBD1|TRBJ1-2
TGTGCCAGCAGAGGGTACAGGGGGCGCGAATATGGCTACACCTTC
CASRGYRGREYGYTF
>.|TRBV7-3|TRBD2|TRBJ2-2
TGTGCCAGCAGCTTAAGGGCACTAGCGGGAGACACCGGGGAGCTGTTTTTT
CASSLRALAGDTGELFF
>.|TRBV7-9|.|TRBJ1-2
TGTGCCAGCAGCTTAGCGCGAGGGGGTGGCTACACCTTC
CASSLARGGGYTF
>once|TRBV11-2|.|TRBJ1-3
TGTGCCAGCACCGACATCAACAGGGCAGGAAACACCATATATTTT
CASTDINRAGNTIYF
>.|TRBV25-1|.|TRBJ2-2
TGTGCCAGCAGCCTATCTGGGGGACTTACGAACGGGGAGCTGTTTTTT
CASSLSGGLTNGELFF
>.|TRBV5-4|TRBD2|TRBJ2-1
TGTGCCAGCAGCTTTGGGGGGCTAGCGGGAGACAATGAGCAGTTCTTC
CASSFGGLAGDNEQFF
>.|TRBV6-1|.|TRBJ2-7
TGTGCCAGCAGTGAATTGGTAACGGACGAGCAGTACTTC
CASSELVTDEQYF
>.|TRBV5-1|.|TRBJ1-4
TGCGCCAGCAGCTTGGCTACAGGGCTCATTGAAAAACTGTTTTTT
CASSLATGLIEKLFF
>.|TRBV25-1|.|TRBJ1-2
TGTGCCAGCAGTGAAGCCAGGGATGGCTATGGCTACACCTTC
CASSEARDGYGYTF
>.|TRBV30|TRBD2|TRBJ2-5
TGTGCCTGGAGTCGACTAGCACAAGAGACCCAGTACTTC
CAWSRLAQETQYF
>.|TRBV19|.|TRBJ1-2
TGTGCCAGTACCCCCAGACACCCACCGAGCGCTGGCTACACCTTC
CASTPRHPPSAGYTF
>.|TRBV2|.|TRBJ1-2
TGTGCCAGCAGTGCCGTCCGCCAGGGTGGCTACACCTTC
CASSAVRQGGYTF
>.|TRBV9|.|TRBJ2-5
TGTGCCAGCAGCGCTGGGACGGAAGAGACCCAGTACTTC
CASSAGTEETQYF
>.|TRBV28|.|TRBJ1-1
TGTGCCAGCAGTACCTCAGGAAAGAACACTGAAGCTTTCTTT
CASSTSGKNTEAFF
>.|TRBV6-5|.|TRBJ1-4
TGTGCCAGCAGTTACTCATTTACAGGCAGAAATGAAAAACTGTTTTTT
CASSYSFTGRNEKLFF
>.|TRBV6-1|.|TRBJ1-4
TGTGCCAGCACAGGGCCGGGGGAAAAACTGTTTTTT
CASTGPGEKLFF
>once|TRBV11-3|TRBD1|TRBJ1-1
TGTGCCAGCGGCGGGGGGGGACAGCGCACTGAAGCTTTCTTT
CASGGGGQRTEAFF
>.|TRBV6-5|TRBD1|TRBJ1-5
TGTGCCAGCAGGGGGGAGGGACAGGGGGGTCAGCCCCAGCATTTT
CASRGEGQGGQPQHF